These 9 T cell receptor beta chains were sequenced from one sample in a study of T-cell reconstitution after alpha-beta-depleted transplantation in children. The TCRbeta library incorporated unique molecular identifiers. TCRdb itself ran the PCR reads through MiXCR, one entry per CDR3 protein. The table records approximately 650,000 distinct CDR3 sequences, about an eighth of them present only once. Source: PBMCs, taken before TCRalphabeta/CD19-depleted stem cell transplant. The receptors originated from a girl aged 2-10 years with congenital amegakaryocytic thrombocytopenia, due to receive a stem cell transplant.

The DNA of the CDR3 is TGCGCCAGCAGCTTGGGACAGAGGCATCGGACTGAAGCTTTCTTT. It translates to CASSLGQRHRTEAFF. This chain uses TRBV5-1 with TRBJ1-1; D may be TRBD1 (5 bases). Germline-derived CDR1 and CDR2 are SGHRS and YFSETQ. V was trimmed by 0 bases and J by 5 bases, leaving 14 bases between them. This CDR3 has 15 residues.

This clonotype showed up many times. The V and J genes are TRBV10-3 and TRBJ2-5, with D possibly being TRBD1 (6 bases). Germline values: CDR1 ENHRY, CDR2 SYGVKD. The CDR3 runs to 13 residues. V shed 3 bases and J shed 4 bases, with 9 bases lying between them. The CDR3 loop reads CAISEPRGETQYF. In DNA form, the CDR3 reads TGTGCCATCAGTGAACCCAGGGGAGAGACCCAGTACTTC.

The chain has TRBV5-1 and TRBJ2-5; D might be TRBD2 (6 bases). The CDR3 has 14 residues. The V gene's germline CDR1 is SGHRS and CDR2 YFSETQ. Trimming took off 1 base at V and 2 bases at J, with 9 bases between the two ends. This chain's CDR3 is CASSLWRGQETQYF. The CDR3 DNA sequence: TGCGCCAGCAGCTTGTGGCGGGGACAAGAGACCCAGTACTTC.

The genes are TRBV12-3 or TRBV12-4 and TRBJ2-1; D unresolved. Trimming pared 6 bases from V and 5 bases from J, leaving 8 bases between. This CDR3 has 12 residues. CDR3 sequence (DNA): TGTGCCAGCAGGGGTGGAGACAATGAGCAGTTCTTC. The encoded protein is CASRGGDNEQFF.

This chain links TRBV19 with TRBJ1-1, with TRBD1 matching 9 bases. CDR3 size: 15 residues. V lost 2 bases, J lost 6 bases, and 7 bases stayed unmatched. Germline-derived CDR1 and CDR2 are LNHDA and SQIVND (reference sequence). The CDR3 protein is CASSIRGQGIPEAFF. Here the CDR3 DNA reads TGTGCCAGTAGTATAAGGGGACAGGGAATCCCTGAAGCTTTCTTT.

This clonotype has only a few counts. This chain links TRBV5-1 with TRBJ1-4; tentative D call: TRBD1 (6 bases). The length of the CDR3 is 14 residues. CDR1 is SGHRS, CDR2 YFSETQ, per germline. Deletions cut 2 bases from V and 4 bases from J, with 9 bases between. The CDR3 region has the DNA TGCGCCAGCAGCTTTACAGGGATTAATGAAAAACTGTTTTTT. Translating it yields CASSFTGINEKLFF.

V and J are TRBV20-1 and TRBJ2-7; D remains ambiguous. The germline V gene has CDR1 DFQATT and CDR2 SNEGSKA (reference sequence). This CDR3 comprises 16 residues. V was trimmed by 1 base and J by 3 bases, leaving 19 bases between them. The CDR3 sequence: CSARGLDLGPSYEQYF. The CDR3, as DNA: TGCAGTGCTAGAGGTTTGGATCTAGGCCCCAGCTACGAGCAGTACTTC.

This clonotype has ten or more counts. This chain joins TRBV29-1 and TRBJ2-3; D uncertain. V was pared by 4 bases and J by 2 bases, with 13 bases between. Per germline, CDR1 SQVTM and CDR2 ANQGSEA. This CDR3 has 14 residues. CDR3 residues: CSVVARHTTDTQYF. CDR3 nucleotides: TGCAGCGTTGTCGCGCGGCACACCACAGATACGCAGTATTTT.

The chain has TRBV7-6 and TRBJ2-5; D unresolved. Trimming removed 4 bases at V and 1 base at J, with 13 bases between. Germline CDR1 and CDR2: SGHVS and FNYEAQ. This CDR3 is 15 amino acids long. For the CDR3, the DNA is TGTGCCAGCAGCTGGCATGACGGTAGCCAAGAGACCCAGTACTTC. Translated: CASSWHDGSQETQYF.